This T cell receptor (beta chain) was profiled in a study of PD-L1 blockade in urothelial cancer. This table comes from immunoSEQ multiplex PCR, and its TCRdb copy is limited to in-frame clones, with some not included. Of about 130,000 clones detected, approximately 84% appear once; the ten largest clones hold 2.5% to 4%. Trimming took 5 bases from V and 7 from J, leaving 19 bases between them. This CDR3 spans 15 amino acids. Germline assignment: CDR1 SEHNR and CDR2 FQNEAQ (reference sequence). The sample's time point: pretreatment peripheral blood. The rearrangement joins TRBV7-9 to TRBJ2-3; D may be TRBD1 (5 bases). This receptor was taken from a man in his fifties with urothelial cancer. The sample consisted of PBMCs, taken around atezolizumab (anti-PD-L1) treatment. The CDR3 DNA is TGTGCCAGCAGCCACCGGACCTCAGGGTGGAATACGCAGTATTTT. Residues: CASSHRTSGWNTQYF.